The 30 T cell receptor beta chains presented below share a single source sample, sequenced in a study of blood T cell repertoires in COVID-19. Assay used: immunoSEQ multiplex PCR; TCRdb lists only in-frame clones, some missing. The table includes 150,000 to 200,000 clones, 65% to 80% detected once. Sequencing was done on a sample of peripheral blood. Receptors originate from a man aged 45-60 years who had recovered from COVID-19.

The chain uses TRBV5-1 and TRBJ1-1, with D possibly TRBD1 on 5 matching bases. The V and J ends lost 0 bases and 8 bases respectively, with 17 bases between them. The CDR3 extends over 15 amino acids. Per the germline V gene, CDR1 is SGHRS and CDR2 is YFSETQ. CDR3 amino acids: CASSLGAVAGGEAFF. The CDR3 region has the DNA TGCGCCAGCAGCTTGGGAGCAGTGGCGGGGGGGGAAGCTTTCTTT.

The rearrangement joins TRBV3-1 (or the pseudogene TRBV3-2) to TRBJ2-1; 11 positions match TRBD1. J lost 9 bases, V lost 6 bases, and 4 bases had no gene match. The CDR3 totals 13 residues. From germline, CDR1 is LGHDT and CDR2 YNNKEL (reference sequence). CDR3 DNA sequence: TGTGCCAGCAGGGACAGGGGGCTTGGTGAGCAGTTCTTC. Its translation is CASRDRGLGEQFF.

The chain carries TRBV4-3 and TRBJ2-1, with TRBD2 matching over 7 bases. The CDR3 is 18 amino acids. CDR1 and CDR2 from the germline V gene are LGHNA and YSLEER. After removal of 0 bases from V and 1 base from J, the junction contained 9 bases not matched to a gene. The CDR3 DNA sequence: TGCGCCAGCAGCCAAGATCCGTACGGCGGGAGTTCCTACAATGAGCAGTTCTTC. Translated: CASSQDPYGGSSYNEQFF.

This rearrangement joins TRBV7-3 to TRBJ2-1, with D maybe TRBD2 (6 bases). CDR1 and CDR2 from the germline V gene are SGHTA and FQGTGA. V lost 3 bases and J lost 5, with 14 bases in between. This CDR3 has 15 residues. CDR3 DNA sequence: TGTGCCAGCAGCTTCGGGGGAGCGGGTAACAATGAGCAGTTCTTC. The encoded protein is CASSFGGAGNNEQFF.

CDR3 sequence: CASSLRGSGTDTQYF. The CDR3 nucleotides read TGTGCCAGCAGCCTACGGGGATCTGGCACAGATACGCAGTATTTT. The V and J genes are TRBV3-1 (or the pseudogene TRBV3-2) and TRBJ2-3; possible D gene TRBD2, 5 bases. Trimming took off 4 bases at V and 1 base at J, with 12 bases between the two ends. The CDR3 loop spans 15 amino acids. In germline, CDR1 is LGHDT, CDR2 YNNKEL (reference sequence).

The chain links TRBV19 to TRBJ2-1; possibly TRBD2 for D (5 bases). V was cut by 7 bases and J by 3 bases, with 16 bases left in between. There are 15 residues in the CDR3. Germline CDR1 LNHDA, CDR2 SQIVND (reference sequence). CDR3 sequence reads: CASNELGGVYNEQFF. The CDR3, as DNA: TGTGCCAGTAATGAACTAGGCGGCGTCTACAATGAGCAGTTCTTC.

The V and J genes are TRBV10-3 and TRBJ1-2; 7 nucleotides align to TRBD1. The CDR3 is 15 residues long. V shed 0 bases, J shed 11 bases, and the junction held 12 bases outside the gene matches. Germline CDR1 is ENHRY and CDR2 is SYGVKD. CDR3 loop: CAISESGRGKERYTF. The CDR3 nucleotides are TGTGCCATCAGTGAGTCGGGCAGGGGGAAGGAGAGGTACACCTTC.

This clone was recorded once. The chain is built from TRBV9 and TRBJ2-3; 8 bases align to TRBD1. The CDR3 contains 15 residues. The junction had 7 bases not matched to a gene; V was cut back by 3 bases and J by 4 bases. Germline assignment: CDR1 SGDLS and CDR2 YYNGEE. The CDR3 nucleotides read TGTGCCAGCAGCGCCGGACAGGGTGGCGCAGATACGCAGTATTTT. Its translation: CASSAGQGGADTQYF.

CDR3 bases: TGTGCCAGCAGTTACAGGCAGGTTTTCACCGGGGAGCTGTTTTTT. Residues: CASSYRQVFTGELFF. The chain has TRBV6-5 and TRBJ2-2; D is unclear. With 2 bases removed from V and 4 bases from J, the gap between germline ends came to 11 bases. The CDR3 loop spans 15 amino acids. Germline V gives CDR1 MNHEY, CDR2 SVGAGI.

The sample holds a few counts of this clone. V gene TRBV19 combines with J gene TRBJ2-2; no clear D gene. Germline assignment: CDR1 LNHDA and CDR2 SQIVND (reference sequence). Trimming stripped 2 bases from V and 2 bases from J, with 12 bases between. This CDR3 has 16 residues. CDR3 in amino acids: CASSINIRVNTGELFF. CDR3 bases: TGTGCCAGTAGTATAAATATTCGGGTCAACACCGGGGAGCTGTTTTTT.

CDR3 sequence reads: CATSDPNLAGGNNEQFF. CDR3 in DNA: TGTGCCACCAGTGACCCGAATCTAGCGGGAGGAAACAATGAGCAGTTCTTC. The chain recombines TRBV24-1 with TRBJ2-1, with 11 bases fitting TRBD2. Germline V gives CDR1 KGHDR, CDR2 SFDVKD. The CDR3 extends over 17 amino acids. The V gene end was trimmed by 4 bases and the J gene end by 5 bases; junction bases not matched to a gene: 9.

The chain is built from TRBV19 and TRBJ1-4; a possible D gene is TRBD1 (6 bases). This CDR3 comprises 17 residues. Germline V gene sequence: CDR1 LNHDA, CDR2 SQIVND (reference sequence). With 5 bases removed from V and 0 bases from J, the gap between germline ends came to 16 bases. Written as DNA, the CDR3 is TGTGCCAGTAGTCCCGGACAGACCCTTGCAACTAATGAAAAACTGTTTTTT. It codes for CASSPGQTLATNEKLFF.

V gene TRBV29-1 combines with J gene TRBJ1-3; possibly TRBD1 for D (5 bases). CDR1 SQVTM and CDR2 ANQGSEA come from the germline V gene. Trimming removed 7 bases from V and 0 bases from J, with 7 bases in between. CDR3 length equals 12 residues. The CDR3 DNA is TGCAGCGGACAGAGCTCTGGAAACACCATATATTTT. Translated: CSGQSSGNTIYF.

The genes are TRBV28 and TRBJ1-1; tentative D call: TRBD1 (6 bases). Between the trimmed V and J ends, which lost 10 bases and 0 bases, there was a span of 18 bases. The CDR3 is made up of 15 amino acids. Per the germline V gene, CDR1 is MDHEN and CDR2 is SYDVKM. The CDR3 bases are TGTGCCACCAAAAGGGGGTTTAAAATGAACACTGAAGCTTTCTTT. Translated: CATKRGFKMNTEAFF.

This clone was counted between two and nine times. V usage is TRBV5-5 and J usage is TRBJ1-2, with D uncertain. CDR3 length equals 12 residues. Deletions cut 2 bases from V and 4 bases from J, with 6 bases between. Germline CDR1 and CDR2: SGHKS and YYEKEE (reference sequence). In DNA form, the CDR3 reads TGTGCCAGCAGCTTCGTTCTCTATGGCTACACCTTC. The encoded protein is CASSFVLYGYTF.

V and J are TRBV7-2 and TRBJ2-2; no clear D gene. Trimming took off 8 bases at V and 0 bases at J, with 16 bases between the two ends. Germline V CDR1 and CDR2: SGHTA, FQGNSA. The CDR3 covers 16 residues. The CDR3 DNA follows: TGTGCCAGCTCAAAAAGTAACAGCCCGAACACCGGGGAGCTGTTTTTT. Translation: CASSKSNSPNTGELFF.

The chain uses TRBV4-1 and TRBJ2-3; D call uncertain. The CDR3 is made up of 15 amino acids. Between the trimmed V and J ends, which lost 8 bases and 0 bases, there was a span of 15 bases. Germline loops: CDR1 MGHRA, CDR2 YSYEKL. CDR3 in amino acids: CASSRLRISTDTQYF. The CDR3 DNA sequence: TGCGCCAGCTCACGTCTGAGGATAAGCACAGATACGCAGTATTTT.

This rearrangement joins TRBV5-1 to TRBJ2-3; 15 nucleotides agree with TRBD2. The CDR3 totals 18 residues. Germline V lookup: CDR1 SGHRS, CDR2 YFSETQ. Trimming cost V 0 bases and J 3 bases; bases outside gene matches: 5. CDR3: CASSLAGLAGGITDTQYF. CDR3 coding DNA: TGCGCCAGCAGCTTGGCTGGACTAGCGGGAGGGATAACAGATACGCAGTATTTT.

V gene TRBV7-2 combines with J gene TRBJ2-7, with 10 bases identical to TRBD1. CDR3 size: 15 residues. V lost 2 bases and J lost 1; bases outside the gene matches: 2. Germline CDR1 SGHTA, CDR2 FQGNSA. CDR3 bases: TGTGCCAGCAGCTTACGGACAGGGGGTTCCTACGAGCAGTACTTC. Amino acids: CASSLRTGGSYEQYF. Variable domain in full (rest from reference TRBV7-2 and TRBJ2-7): GAGVSQSPSNKVTEKGKDVELRCDPISGHTALYWYRQSLGQGLEFLIYFQGNSAPDKSGLPSDRFSAERTGGSVSTLTIQRTQQEDSAVYLCASSLRTGGSYEQYFGPGTRLTVT.

This clone appeared once. The chain employs TRBV12-2 and TRBJ2-1; TRBD2 was called by the table and not checked on the DNA. TRBV12-2 is given as a pseudogene. The length of the CDR3 is 16 residues. This CDR3 is CASRRSGTSFRNEQFF. In DNA form, the CDR3 reads TGTGCAAGTCGTCGTTCCGGGACTAGTTTTCGGAATGAGCAGTTCTTC.

This chain connects TRBV18 to TRBJ2-2; TRBD1 might be the D (7 bases). Trimming removed 4 bases at V and 1 base at J, with 16 bases between. The CDR3 is 17 residues long. The germline gives CDR1 KGHSH, CDR2 LQKENI. The CDR3 coding sequence is TGTGCCAGCTCACGCGAACGCGGGACAGAGAACACCGGGGAGCTGTTTTTT. Amino acid sequence: CASSRERGTENTGELFF.

This CDR3 is CANTLTEYQPQHF. For the CDR3, the DNA is TGTGCCAACACCCTGACAGAGTATCAGCCCCAGCATTTT. The chain links TRBV6-4 to TRBJ1-5; D possibly corresponds to TRBD1 (5 bases). This CDR3 is 13 amino acids long. Germline values: CDR1 MRHNA, CDR2 SNTAGT. The V gene lost 10 bases and the J gene lost 5 bases, with 15 bases spanning the gap.

The gene calls are TRBV5-1 and TRBJ2-1; 9 bases agree with TRBD2. This CDR3 contains 14 residues. Trimming cost V 6 bases and J 10 bases; bases outside gene matches: 11. Germline-derived CDR1 and CDR2 are SGHRS and YFSETQ. CDR3 nucleotides: TGCGCCAGCAAAGGCTCTAGCGGGACGGGCGAGCAGTTCTTC. It encodes CASKGSSGTGEQFF.

This chain's CDR3 is CSAEREHEQYF. The CDR3 DNA sequence: TGCAGTGCGGAGAGGGAGCACGAGCAGTACTTC. The rearrangement joins TRBV20-1 to TRBJ2-7, with D perhaps matching TRBD2 (5 bases). The CDR3 length is 11 residues. CDR1 and CDR2 (germline): DFQATT, SNEGSKA (reference sequence). Deletions cut 6 bases from V and 5 bases from J, with 11 bases between.

This clone was picked up a small number of times. The J gene is TRBJ2-1, the V gene TRBV19; the match to TRBD2 covers 11 bases. This CDR3 is built from 13 residues. Germline V gives CDR1 LNHDA, CDR2 SQIVND (reference sequence). The ends lost 5 bases at V and 9 bases at J; junction bases unmatched: 3. CDR3: CASSASGRSEQFF. CDR3 bases: TGTGCCAGTAGTGCTAGCGGGAGGTCTGAGCAGTTCTTC.

This chain links TRBV7-3 with TRBJ2-3; perhaps TRBD2 as D (6 bases). V lost 5 bases and J lost 3, with 12 bases in between. The CDR3 extends over 14 amino acids. Germline loops: CDR1 SGHTA, CDR2 FQGTGA. CDR3 protein: CASSPRLDTDTQYF. CDR3 coding DNA: TGTGCCAGCAGCCCCCGACTAGATACAGATACGCAGTATTTT.

V is TRBV6-5 and J is TRBJ1-6; D is uncertain. Germline V gene sequence: CDR1 MNHEY, CDR2 SVGAGI. This CDR3 region has 14 residues. With 7 bases removed from V and 3 bases from J, the gap between germline ends came to 10 bases. CDR3 in DNA: TGTGCCAGCACCTTCACAAGCTATAATTCACCCCTCCACTTT. Translated, it gives CASTFTSYNSPLHF.

The chain recombines TRBV2 with TRBJ1-5; TRBD1 is a possible D gene (6 bases). Per the germline V gene, CDR1 is SNHLY and CDR2 is FYNNEI. The CDR3 totals 15 residues. V was shortened by 6 bases and J by 7 bases, with 19 bases between the two germline ends. The CDR3 reads CASRRFRDTAQPQHF. In DNA form, the CDR3 reads TGTGCCAGCAGAAGGTTTCGGGACACCGCCCAGCCCCAGCATTTT. Using reference TRBV2 and TRBJ1-5 for the parts outside the CDR3, the full variable domain is EPEVTQTPSHQVTQMGQEVILRCVPISNHLYFYWYRQILGQKVEFLVSFYNNEISEKSEIFDDQFSVERPDGSNFTLKIRSTKLEDSAMYFCASRRFRDTAQPQHFGDGTRLSIL.

The sample holds a few counts of this clone. The chain joins TRBV28 to TRBJ1-5, with D tentatively TRBD1 (5 bases). From germline, CDR1 is MDHEN and CDR2 SYDVKM. The CDR3 covers 14 residues. Trimming removed 4 bases from V and 2 bases from J, with 9 bases in between. The CDR3 nucleotides are TGTGCCAGCAGTTATTCGGGGGGCAATCAGCCCCAGCATTTT. It codes for CASSYSGGNQPQHF.

The rearrangement joins TRBV3-1 (or the pseudogene TRBV3-2) to TRBJ1-1, with D unclear. V gave up 4 bases and J gave up 3 bases, with 9 bases separating them. The germline V gene has CDR1 LGHDT and CDR2 YNNKEL (reference sequence). The CDR3 consists of 13 residues. CDR3 in DNA: TGTGCCAGCAGCCTGTTGAGGTACACTGAAGCTTTCTTT. Translating it yields CASSLLRYTEAFF.